This T cell receptor beta chain was obtained from a study of T cell responses to AZD1222 COVID-19 vaccine (dated by TCRdb to about 2021). Regarding the study in general: A total of approximately 250 trial participants underwent TCR sequencing, of whom approximately 200 had received two doses of AZD1222 and 26 had received two doses of the MenACWY control vaccine. Trial participants were enrolled by age into 18-55, 56-69 and 70-plus year subgroups, with around 150, 28 and 57 TCR-sequenced participants respectively.

Concerning this clone: The specificity of this receptor is unknown. No much larger clone exists at a distance of one base, and base qualities are not known.

Overall study results and their limits: Because no samples from the day 14 peak response were available, repertoires could be characterized only after the peak T cell response. After two AZD1222 doses, both the breadth and the depth of spike-specific TCRs were significantly higher than at day 0 and than in MenACWY recipients. Nearly half of unique spike-specific TCRs reportedly recognized epitopes outside regions mutated in the B.1.351 and B.1.1.7 variants. Conclusions about previously exposed vaccinees were limited because only a handful of AZD1222 recipients were SARS-CoV-2 seropositive at baseline. Participants were mostly white British, with more females than males. The authors suggested clonal diversity may have been underestimated. The whole spike protein was spanned by vaccine-associated CD4 TCRs, and dominant responses were seen in regions 160-218 and 743-854. The 56-69-year group was small, and its depth increase did not reach significance, likely because of low power.

The time point label, read with the paper, signifies: about 28 days (+/-7) after the second vaccine dose. AZD1222 recipients given second doses at about 4 weeks or at about 12 weeks were pooled, since spike-specific TCR depth and breadth were not found to differ between the two schedules. Vaccinee samples were obtained from the UK trials COV001 and COV002, which included a single-blind randomized controlled phase 2/3 trial of AZD1222 (ChAdOx1 nCoV-19) in healthy adults. For TCRbeta chain sequencing, PBMC samples from trial participants were taken at day 0 and at day 28 after the second dose. The CDR3, from cysteine to phenylalanine, totals 16 residues. The CDR3 DNA has 48 bases and is translated from base 1. Between the V and J ends, shortened by 3 bases and 2 bases respectively, the junction contains 17 bases. The germline V gene supplies CDR1 SGHTA and CDR2 FQGNSA. The CDR3 regions of human TCRbeta chains were analyzed by immunosequencing. The paper's data handling went like this. TCRs in the repertoires were matched against a reference library of SARS-CoV-2-specific TCRs that had been generated with the MIRA antigen-specificity platform. Breadth meant the fraction of unique TCRs that were SARS-CoV-2-associated, whereas depth meant the fraction of total T cells that were SARS-CoV-2-associated. Each spike-specific TCR was assigned to its reactive spike region and to a CD4 or CD8 class using the MIRA data. Log10-transformed breadth and depth values were compared by one-way ANOVA with Sidak's multiple comparisons tests. This is the immuneACCESS table as TCRdb keeps it, with only in-frame sequences that have V and J called. A part of the clones is gone; compared with another copy, unresolved V genes explain less than half, and the rest is unexplained. V, J and clone size were drawn from that table, and D and trimming were deduced from the DNA. Present in this sample are over 130,000 clones, about 92% of which were seen just once. 3.3% of the sample is taken by the ten largest.

The material was peripheral blood, obtained 28 days after the second AZD1222 dose. This clonotype was sampled from an adult who received the AZD1222 COVID-19 vaccine. Recombination joined TRBV7-2 with TRBJ2-7; no confident D gene assignment can be made. The DNA sequence is given as TGTGCCAGCAGCTTCCCTTGGGTGGATCCACCCTACGAGCAGTACTTC. It translates to CASSFPWVDPPYEQYF.